What follows are 9 T cell receptor beta chains derived from one specimen sequenced in a study of blood T cell repertoires in COVID-19. The data were produced by immunoSEQ multiplex PCR, yet TCRdb's version contains in-frame clones alone and is incomplete. The table records approximately 300,000 clones, about 80% of them present only once. Sequencing used peripheral blood. These receptors were taken from a person aged 70 to 80 with COVID-19, enrolled during active disease.

This chain connects TRBV7-9 to TRBJ1-2; 7 positions agree with TRBD1. The J segment lost 14 bases and the V segment lost 1 base, leaving 10 bases of the junction unmatched. CDR3 length: 13 residues. Per the germline V gene, CDR1 is SEHNR and CDR2 is FQNEAQ (reference sequence). CDR3 sequence reads: CASSLDPDRVYTF. CDR3 sequence (DNA): TGTGCCAGCAGCTTAGACCCCGACAGGGTTTATACCTTC.

CDR3 sequence (DNA): TGTGCCAGCAGCCTGGGACAGAACTATAATTCACCCCTCCACTTT. It yields the protein CASSLGQNYNSPLHF. The J gene is TRBJ1-6, the V gene TRBV5-6, with 7 bases matching TRBD1. This CDR3 contains 15 residues. Germline CDR1 SGHDT, CDR2 YYEEEE. The V and J ends lost 4 bases and 3 bases, in that order; junction bases with no gene match: 4.

The CDR3 DNA follows: TGCGCCAGCAGTGAGTCTGCAACTAGCGGGACTCACGAGCAGTACTTC. Protein product: CASSESATSGTHEQYF. V usage is TRBV10-1 and J usage is TRBJ2-7, with 10 positions matching TRBD2. Germline lookup yields CDR1 WNHNN and CDR2 SYGVQD (reference sequence). The CDR3 extends over 16 amino acids. The J segment lost 5 bases and the V segment lost 0 bases, leaving 7 bases of the junction unmatched.

V and J are TRBV5-6 and TRBJ2-5; D may be TRBD2 (6 bases). Trimming cost V 3 bases and J 5 bases, with 17 bases left between them. Germline V lookup: CDR1 SGHDT, CDR2 YYEEEE. CDR3 length equals 15 residues. DNA for the CDR3: TGTGCCAGCAGCTCCCGCTTGGGCGGGGTTGAGACCCAGTACTTC. Translation: CASSSRLGGVETQYF.

The J gene is TRBJ2-1, the V gene TRBV29-1; 9 bases align to TRBD2. The CDR3 runs to 14 residues. The ends lost 6 bases at V and 6 bases at J; junction bases unmatched: 9. The germline gives CDR1 SQVTM, CDR2 ANQGSEA. This CDR3 reads CSVSEGGRANEQFF. CDR3 DNA: TGCAGCGTCTCTGAAGGCGGGAGGGCCAATGAGCAGTTCTTC.

The table lists this clone with a few counts. The genes are TRBV2 and TRBJ2-7; TRBD2 might be the D (5 bases). The length of the CDR3 is 14 residues. Germline V gene sequence: CDR1 SNHLY, CDR2 FYNNEI. The V and J ends lost 5 bases and 6 bases respectively, with 17 bases between them. CDR3 region: CASSREGDLSEQYF. The CDR3 DNA reads as TGTGCCAGCAGTAGAGAGGGAGATCTCTCCGAGCAGTACTTC.

The chain joins TRBV4-1 to TRBJ1-2; perhaps TRBD1 as D (5 bases). Trimming took off 5 bases at V and 6 bases at J, with 13 bases between the two ends. Germline V gives CDR1 MGHRA, CDR2 YSYEKL. The CDR3 spans 13 residues. In DNA form, the CDR3 reads TGCGCCAGCAGCTTGCGCGGGGGGGATGGCTACACCTTC. Its translation: CASSLRGGDGYTF.

This clone was counted only a few times. The genes are TRBV3-1 (or the pseudogene TRBV3-2) and TRBJ1-3; TRBD1 is a possible D gene (5 bases). The CDR3 has 16 amino acids. Trimming took 0 bases from V and 4 from J, leaving 13 bases between them. Per the germline V gene, CDR1 is LGHDT and CDR2 is YNNKEL (reference sequence). CDR3 amino acids: CASSQDIGAGGNTIYF. CDR3 bases: TGTGCCAGCAGCCAAGATATAGGGGCAGGAGGAAACACCATATATTTT.

The chain carries TRBV6-5 and TRBJ1-5, with D tentatively TRBD1 (5 bases). CDR3 length: 15 amino acids. The V gene lost 6 bases and the J gene lost 0 bases, with 12 bases spanning the gap. Germline V gene sequence: CDR1 MNHEY, CDR2 SVGAGI. CDR3 in amino acids: CASSQGASSNQPQHF. In DNA, the CDR3 is TGTGCCAGCAGCCAAGGGGCTAGTAGCAATCAGCCCCAGCATTTT.